These T cell receptor beta chains were read from a single sample in a study of OX40 agonist ivuxolimab in advanced cancers. The method was immunoSEQ multiplex PCR; TCRdb's version includes in-frame clones alone and lacks a portion of them. This sample carries some 49,000 clones, roughly nine tenths of them seen once, and the ten largest clones take over 50%. The sequenced sample was CD4+ or CD8+ T cells sorted from blood, obtained in a trial of the OX40 agonist ivuxolimab. The receptors come from an adult with an advanced solid tumor such as melanoma, head and neck, liver or kidney cancer. Both conserved end residues are part of each CDR3. D genes are given only for firm matches. Clone size is stated in some rows and not others, as once, few, many or a class when expanded.

>TRBJ2-7|.|TRBD2|TRBV19
TGTGCCAGTAGTATTACGACTAGCGGCTACGAGCAGTACTTC
CASSITTSGYEQYF
>TRBJ1-1|.|.|TRBV2
TGTGCCAGCAGCTTAAGTTCGTGGCAGGGAGAAGCTTTCTTT
CASSLSSWQGEAFF
>TRBJ2-2|.|.|TRBV4-2
TGTGCCAGCAGCCAAGTTACAGGGGAGGCCGGGGAGCTGTTTTTT
CASSQVTGEAGELFF
>TRBJ2-7|.|.|TRBV2
TGTGCCAGCAGTGAACAACAGATCTCCTACGAGCAGTACTTC
CASSEQQISYEQYF
>TRBJ2-5|.|.|TRBV7-2
TGTGCCAGCAGCCCAGGACATCAAGAGACCCAGTACTTC
CASSPGHQETQYF
>TRBJ2-3|.|.|TRBV4-3
TGCGCCAGCAGCCAAGATACCGGTGACGGGGTAGGCACAGATACGCAGTATTTT
CASSQDTGDGVGTDTQYF
>TRBJ2-3|.|.|TRBV7-2
TGTGCCAGCACTGGGGGGGCGAAAGATACGCAGTATTTT
CASTGGAKDTQYF
>TRBJ2-6|.|TRBD1|TRBV28
TGTGCCAGCAGTTTACTAGACAGGGCCGGGGCCAACGTCCTGACTTTC
CASSLLDRAGANVLTF
>TRBJ2-6|.|.|TRBV9
TGTGCCAGCAGCGTAGGAGGGGCGGGGGCCAACGTCCTGACTTTC
CASSVGGAGANVLTF
>TRBJ1-2|few|.|TRBV6-1
TGTGCCAGCAGACCAAGGGGTCGGAGCAATGGCTACACCTTC
CASRPRGRSNGYTF
>TRBJ1-3|.|TRBD1|TRBV7-9
TGTGCCAGCAGCTCCGCTTTAACAGGGGGCGCAGCTGGAAACACCATATATTTT
CASSSALTGGAAGNTIYF
>TRBJ1-2|.|.|TRBV27
TGTGCCAGCAGTTTAGTAGGGGGCTATGGCTACACCTTC
CASSLVGGYGYTF
>TRBJ1-2|.|TRBD1|TRBV30
TGTGCCTACCATAAGGGACAGCGGTACACCTTC
CAYHKGQRYTF
>TRBJ2-7|.|.|TRBV7-9
TGTGCCAGCAGCTTCCCGGGCGAGCAGTACTTC
CASSFPGEQYF
>TRBJ1-1|.|.|TRBV5-1
TGCGCCAGCAGACGGTCGACAGTGACTATGAACACTGAAGCTTTCTTT
CASRRSTVTMNTEAFF
>TRBJ2-1|.|TRBD2|TRBV4-1
TGCGCCAGCAGCCAAGATAATGTCCGGGGGGGGCAGTTCTTC
CASSQDNVRGGQFF
>TRBJ1-4|.|TRBD1|TRBV28
TGTGCCAGCAGCAAAACCGGGACAGGGTACGAAAAACTGTTTTTT
CASSKTGTGYEKLFF
>TRBJ2-2|.|.|TRBV5-8
TGTGCCAGCAAGCGGATCGGGAACACCGGGGAGCTGTTTTTT
CASKRIGNTGELFF
>TRBJ2-3|.|.|TRBV7-3
TGTGCCAGCAGCTTAACGGTTACCCGAGGACTATCCCACACAGATACGCAGTATTTT
CASSLTVTRGLSHTDTQYF
>TRBJ2-3|.|TRBD2|TRBV27
TGTGCCAGCAGTTGGGGACTAGCGGGAGCAGATACGCAGTATTTT
CASSWGLAGADTQYF
>TRBJ1-2|.|.|TRBV13
TGTGCCAGCAGCTCCAGGGGTTATGGCTACACCTTC
CASSSRGYGYTF
>TRBJ1-2|few|.|TRBV5-1
TGCGCCAGCAGCCCGGATGGTAAAGGCTACACCTTC
CASSPDGKGYTF
>TRBJ2-5|.|.|TRBV11-2
TGTGCCAGCAGCTTCGAGGAGACCCAGTACTTC
CASSFEETQYF
>TRBJ2-7|.|.|TRBV9
TGTGCCAGCAGCCCTCGTACGGGGTCTTCCTACGAGCAGTACTTC
CASSPRTGSSYEQYF
>TRBJ2-3|.|.|TRBV27
TGTGCCAGCCGAGAGAGCGGCCACACAGATACGCAGTATTTT
CASRESGHTDTQYF
>TRBJ2-7|.|.|TRBV4-2
TGTGCCAGCAGCCAAGAAGAACTTGCCTACGAGCAGTACTTC
CASSQEELAYEQYF
>TRBJ2-2|.|.|TRBV19
TGTGCCAGTAGTATAGATGGAACCGGGGAGCTGTTTTTT
CASSIDGTGELFF
>TRBJ1-1|.|.|TRBV6-5
TGTGCCAGCAGTACGAACCCGCAGCCGAACACTGAAGCTTTCTTT
CASSTNPQPNTEAFF
>TRBJ2-7|.|.|TRBV7-8
TGTGCCAGCAGCTTAGCGGTTTACGAGCAGTACTTC
CASSLAVYEQYF
>TRBJ2-7|.|.|TRBV28
TGTGCCAGCAGATCGGACAGTACCTACGAGCAGTACTTC
CASRSDSTYEQYF
>TRBJ2-7|.|.|TRBV10-1
TGCGCCAGCAGTGAGTCAGGGTCCCACGAGCAGTACTTC
CASSESGSHEQYF
>TRBJ2-7|.|.|TRBV7-9
TGTGCCAGCAGCTCACGAGTCGGAACGGATAAACCCTACGAGCAGTACTTC
CASSSRVGTDKPYEQYF
>TRBJ1-2|.|TRBD1|TRBV5-5
TGTGCCAGCAGCTTACAGGGGATTAATGGCTACACCTTC
CASSLQGINGYTF
>TRBJ2-7|few|TRBD2|TRBV5-7
TGTGCCAGCAGTTACTCGAGTAGCGGGGCCGCCTACGAGCAGTACTTC
CASSYSSSGAAYEQYF
>TRBJ2-1|.|TRBD2|TRBV5-4
TGTGCCAGCAGCTTGGGACTAGCGGGAAGCTCCTACAATGAGCAGTTCTTC
CASSLGLAGSSYNEQFF
>TRBJ2-7|.|TRBD1|TRBV10-3
TGTGCCATCAGCGTCCTAACAGGGGGCCGGCGAGACGAGCAGTACTTC
CAISVLTGGRRDEQYF
>TRBJ2-1|once|.|TRBV6-5
TGTGCCAGCAGTTACTCCAGCGAAACCTACAATGAGCAGTTCTTC
CASSYSSETYNEQFF
>TRBJ2-3|.|TRBD2|TRBV27
TGTGCCAGCAGGGCCCCGACTAGCGGGAGGGCGGGAGATACGCAGTATTTT
CASRAPTSGRAGDTQYF
>TRBJ2-3|.|.|TRBV6-5
TGTGCCAGCAGAGGGTTTAGCACAGATACGCAGTATTTT
CASRGFSTDTQYF
>TRBJ2-5|.|.|TRBV5-5
TGTGCCAGCAGCTCTCTGAGAGGGGGCCAAGAGACCCAGTACTTC
CASSSLRGGQETQYF
>TRBJ2-7|.|.|TRBV28
TGTGCCAGCAGCCAATCCTATCAGGGCTCCTACGAGCAGTACTTC
CASSQSYQGSYEQYF
>TRBJ2-7|.|.|TRBV4-2
TGTGCCAGCAGCCAAGTACCAGTCTTCTACGAGCAGTACTTC
CASSQVPVFYEQYF
>TRBJ2-3|.|.|TRBV13
TGTGCCAGCAGGGAACAGGGGGGGAGCACAGATACGCAGTATTTT
CASREQGGSTDTQYF
>TRBJ2-7|.|TRBD2|TRBV11-2
TGTGCCAGCAGCTTGGGACTAGCGGGAACCTACGAGCAGTACTTC
CASSLGLAGTYEQYF
>TRBJ1-2|.|.|TRBV2
TGTGCCAGCAGTGAGGAGGGAAACTATGGCTACACCTTC
CASSEEGNYGYTF
>TRBJ1-6|.|.|TRBV7-6
TGTGCCAGCAGCTCCACCCCGCGGGGCGGGAATTCACCCCTCCACTTT
CASSSTPRGGNSPLHF
>TRBJ1-2|.|.|TRBV6-1
TGTGCCAGCAGTGAAGCAGGGGTAGGTGGCTACACCTTC
CASSEAGVGGYTF
>TRBJ1-2|.|TRBD1|TRBV5-4
TGTGCCAGCAGCTCAGGGACAGGGGGCGACTATGGCTACACCTTC
CASSSGTGGDYGYTF
>TRBJ2-3|.|.|TRBV9
TGTGCCAGCAGCGTAGGGGTCGGGGGCACAGATACGCAGTATTTT
CASSVGVGGTDTQYF
>TRBJ1-1|.|TRBD1|TRBV11-2
TGTGCCAGCAGCTCCCAGGGGGACACTGAAGCTTTCTTT
CASSSQGDTEAFF
>TRBJ1-6|.|.|TRBV12-2
TGTGCAAGTCGCTACTACAGGGGAGATTCACCCCTCCACTTT
CASRYYRGDSPLHF
>TRBJ2-1|.|.|TRBV6-1
TGTGCCAGCAGTGATGGCTCCGGGAACCCCAATGAGCAGTTCTTC
CASSDGSGNPNEQFF
>TRBJ2-7|.|TRBD1|TRBV27
TGTGCCAGCAGTTTAATGGGGACAGGGGGTCCCTACGAGCAGTACTTC
CASSLMGTGGPYEQYF
>TRBJ2-1|.|.|TRBV27
TGTGCCAGCAGTTTGGAGCGATCCTACAATGAGCAGTTCTTC
CASSLERSYNEQFF
>TRBJ2-1|.|.|TRBV11-3
TGTGCCAGCAGCCTAGACGGATACAATGAGCAGTTCTTC
CASSLDGYNEQFF
>TRBJ2-5|.|.|TRBV5-4
TGTGCCAGCAGCCTAAATCATAGGGTAGAGACCCAGTACTTC
CASSLNHRVETQYF
>TRBJ2-1|few|.|TRBV5-1
TGCGCCAGCAGCTTGGAACCCCAGGGCAATGAGCAGTTCTTC
CASSLEPQGNEQFF
>TRBJ2-1|.|TRBD2|TRBV7-6
TGTGCCAGCAGCCTGTCGGTAGGGGAGGGGAATGAGCAGTTCTTC
CASSLSVGEGNEQFF
>TRBJ2-7|.|.|TRBV6-6
TGTGCCAGCAGTTACTCGGGGACCGCTAACTACGAGCAGTACTTC
CASSYSGTANYEQYF